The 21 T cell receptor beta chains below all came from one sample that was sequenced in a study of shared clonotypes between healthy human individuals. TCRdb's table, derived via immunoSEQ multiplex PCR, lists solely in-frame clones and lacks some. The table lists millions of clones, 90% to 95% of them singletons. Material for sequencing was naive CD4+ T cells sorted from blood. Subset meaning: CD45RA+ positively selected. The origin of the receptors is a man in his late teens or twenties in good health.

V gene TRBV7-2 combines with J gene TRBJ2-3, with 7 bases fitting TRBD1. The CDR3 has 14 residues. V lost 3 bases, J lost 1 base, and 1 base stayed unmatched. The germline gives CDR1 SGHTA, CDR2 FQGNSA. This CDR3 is CASSFDRGTDTQYF. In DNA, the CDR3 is TGTGCCAGCAGCTTTGACAGGGGCACAGATACGCAGTATTTT.

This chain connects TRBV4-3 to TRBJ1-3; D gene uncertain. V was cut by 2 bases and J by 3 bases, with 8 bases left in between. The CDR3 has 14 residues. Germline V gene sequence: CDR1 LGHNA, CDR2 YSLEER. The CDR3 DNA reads TGCGCCAGCAGCCAAATGGGCCTTGGAAACACCATATATTTT. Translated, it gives CASSQMGLGNTIYF.

The CDR3 region is CASFQGENTEAFF. DNA of the CDR3: TGTGCCAGCTTTCAGGGGGAGAACACTGAAGCTTTCTTT. The rearrangement links TRBV18 to TRBJ1-1; 7 positions match TRBD1. J gave up 1 base and V 7 bases, and 3 bases lay outside the gene matches. The CDR3 is made up of 13 amino acids. Germline V gives CDR1 KGHSH, CDR2 LQKENI. The entire variable domain, with the rest obtained from reference TRBV18 and TRBJ1-1, is as follows: NAGVMQNPRHLVRRRGQEARLRCSPMKGHSHVYWYRQLPEEGLKFMVYLQKENIIDESGMPKERFSAEFPKEGPSILRIQQVVRGDSAAYFCASFQGENTEAFFGQGTRLTVV.

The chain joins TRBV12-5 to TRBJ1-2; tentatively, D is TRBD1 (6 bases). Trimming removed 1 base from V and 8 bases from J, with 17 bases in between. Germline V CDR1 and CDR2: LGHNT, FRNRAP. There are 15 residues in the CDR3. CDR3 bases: TGTGCTAGTGGTTTGGAGGATGGGGGCCCCTGGGGCTACACCTTC. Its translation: CASGLEDGGPWGYTF.

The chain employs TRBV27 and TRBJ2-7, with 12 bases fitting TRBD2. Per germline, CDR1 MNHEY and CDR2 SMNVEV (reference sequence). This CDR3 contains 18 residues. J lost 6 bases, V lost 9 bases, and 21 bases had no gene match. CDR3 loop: CASAPRGWMTSGRTEQYF. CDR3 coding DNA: TGTGCCAGTGCACCTAGGGGGTGGATGACTAGCGGGAGAACCGAGCAGTACTTC.

The CDR3 nucleotides are TGTGCCAGTAGTATCGGGAGAGCAGGGGGCTTGAGCAATCAGCCCCAGCATTTT. This encodes CASSIGRAGGLSNQPQHF. The V gene is TRBV19, the J gene TRBJ1-5; 8 nucleotides agree with TRBD1. J gave up 1 base and V 3 bases, and 11 bases lay outside the gene matches. Germline V CDR1 and CDR2: LNHDA, SQIVND (reference sequence). This CDR3 is 18 amino acids long.

The CDR3 reads CASSTREKLFF. The CDR3 region has the DNA TGTGCCAGCAGCACTAGGGAAAAACTGTTTTTT. The rearrangement joins TRBV7-9 to TRBJ1-4; D ambiguous. In germline, CDR1 is SEHNR, CDR2 FQNEAQ (reference sequence). There are 11 residues in the CDR3. Trimming took off 5 bases at V and 8 bases at J, with 6 bases between the two ends.

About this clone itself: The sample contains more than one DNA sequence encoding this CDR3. The CDR3 here is CASSPGQPYGYTF. In nucleotides, the CDR3 is TGTGCCAGCAGCCCTGGTCAGCCGTATGGCTACACCTTC. The rearrangement joins TRBV9 to TRBJ1-2; D gene uncertain. CDR1 SGDLS and CDR2 YYNGEE come from the germline V gene. The V end was cut by 4 bases, the J end by 5 bases, with 12 bases between. There are 13 residues in the CDR3.

Written as DNA, the CDR3 is TGCGCCAGCAGCTTGGAGGGACAGGGCCCCTATAATTCACCCCTCCACTTT. It translates to CASSLEGQGPYNSPLHF. The chain links TRBV5-1 to TRBJ1-6; TRBD1 agrees at 9 bases. The junction had 3 bases not matched to a gene; V was cut back by 0 bases and J by 2 bases. CDR3 length equals 17 residues. Per germline, CDR1 SGHRS and CDR2 YFSETQ.

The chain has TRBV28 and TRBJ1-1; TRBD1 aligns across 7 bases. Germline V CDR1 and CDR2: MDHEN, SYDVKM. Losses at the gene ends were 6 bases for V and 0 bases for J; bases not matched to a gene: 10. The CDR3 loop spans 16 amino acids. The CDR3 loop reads CASRARQGSMNTEAFF. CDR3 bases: TGTGCCAGCAGGGCGCGACAGGGTTCAATGAACACTGAAGCTTTCTTT.

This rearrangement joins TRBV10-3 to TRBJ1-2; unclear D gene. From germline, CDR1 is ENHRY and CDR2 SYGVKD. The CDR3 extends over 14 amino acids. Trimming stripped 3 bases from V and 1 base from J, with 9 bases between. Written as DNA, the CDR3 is TGTGCCATCAGTGATGAAACAGTTAACTATGGCTACACCTTC. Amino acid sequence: CAISDETVNYGYTF.

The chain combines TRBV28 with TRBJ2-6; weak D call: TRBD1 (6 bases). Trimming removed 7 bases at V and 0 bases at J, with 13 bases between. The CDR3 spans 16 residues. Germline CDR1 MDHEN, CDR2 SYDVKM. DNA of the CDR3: TGTGCCAGCAACCCGACAGGCTACTCTGGGGCCAACGTCCTGACTTTC. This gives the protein CASNPTGYSGANVLTF.

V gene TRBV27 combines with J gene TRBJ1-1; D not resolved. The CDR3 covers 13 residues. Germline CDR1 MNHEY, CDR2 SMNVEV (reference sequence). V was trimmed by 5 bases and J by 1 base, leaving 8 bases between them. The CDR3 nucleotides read TGTGCCAGCAGTCGCTACCCGAACACTGAAGCTTTCTTT. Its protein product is CASSRYPNTEAFF.

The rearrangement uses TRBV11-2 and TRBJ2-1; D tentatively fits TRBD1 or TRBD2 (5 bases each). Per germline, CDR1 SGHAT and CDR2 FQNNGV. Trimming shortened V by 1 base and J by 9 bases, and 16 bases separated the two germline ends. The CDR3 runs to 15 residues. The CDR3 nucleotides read TGTGCCAGCAGCTTAGTCGCGTTAGGGGCGGGTGAGCAGTTCTTC. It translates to CASSLVALGAGEQFF.

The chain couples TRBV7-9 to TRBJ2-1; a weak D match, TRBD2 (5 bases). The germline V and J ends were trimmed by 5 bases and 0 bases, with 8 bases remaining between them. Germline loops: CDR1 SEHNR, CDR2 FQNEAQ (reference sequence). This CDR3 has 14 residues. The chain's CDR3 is CASSRGGSYNEQFF. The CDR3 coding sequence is TGTGCCAGCAGCCGCGGAGGCTCCTACAATGAGCAGTTCTTC.

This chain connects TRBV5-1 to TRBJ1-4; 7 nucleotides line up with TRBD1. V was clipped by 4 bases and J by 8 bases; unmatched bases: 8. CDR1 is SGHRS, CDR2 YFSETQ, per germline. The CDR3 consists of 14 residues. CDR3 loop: CASSHTGDKEKLFF. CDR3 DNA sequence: TGCGCCAGCAGCCACACAGGGGACAAGGAAAAACTGTTTTTT. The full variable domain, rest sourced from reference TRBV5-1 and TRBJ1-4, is KAGVTQTPRYLIKTRGQQVTLSCSPISGHRSVSWYQQTPGQGLQFLFEYFSETQRNKGNFPGRFSGRQFSNSRSEMNVSTLELGDSALYLCASSHTGDKEKLFFGSGTQLSVL.

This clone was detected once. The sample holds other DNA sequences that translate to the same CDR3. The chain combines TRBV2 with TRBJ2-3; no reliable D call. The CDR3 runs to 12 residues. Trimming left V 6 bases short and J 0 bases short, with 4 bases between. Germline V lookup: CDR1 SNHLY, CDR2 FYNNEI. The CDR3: CASRDSTDTQYF. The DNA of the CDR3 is TGTGCCAGCAGAGACAGCACAGATACGCAGTATTTT.

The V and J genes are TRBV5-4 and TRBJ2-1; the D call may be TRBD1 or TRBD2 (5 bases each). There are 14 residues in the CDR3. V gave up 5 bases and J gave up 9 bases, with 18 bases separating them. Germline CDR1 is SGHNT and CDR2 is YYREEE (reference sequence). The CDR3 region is CASRTLGTEIEQFF. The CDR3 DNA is TGTGCCAGCAGAACCCTCGGGACGGAAATTGAGCAGTTCTTC.

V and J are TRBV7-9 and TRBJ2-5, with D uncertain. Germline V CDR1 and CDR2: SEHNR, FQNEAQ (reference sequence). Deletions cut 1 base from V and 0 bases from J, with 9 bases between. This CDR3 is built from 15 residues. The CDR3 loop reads CASSLGAVYQETQYF. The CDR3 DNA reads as TGTGCCAGCAGCTTAGGAGCAGTGTACCAAGAGACCCAGTACTTC.

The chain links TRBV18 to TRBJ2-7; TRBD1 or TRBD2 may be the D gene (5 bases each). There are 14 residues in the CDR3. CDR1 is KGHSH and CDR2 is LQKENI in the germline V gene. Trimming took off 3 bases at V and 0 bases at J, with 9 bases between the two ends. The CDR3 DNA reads TGTGCCAGCTCACCCCGGGACCTCTCCTACGAGCAGTACTTC. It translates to CASSPRDLSYEQYF.

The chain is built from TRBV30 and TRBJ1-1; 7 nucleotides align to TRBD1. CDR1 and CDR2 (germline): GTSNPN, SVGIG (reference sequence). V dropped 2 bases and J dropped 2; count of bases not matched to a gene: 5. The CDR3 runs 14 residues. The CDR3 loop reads CAWSRDSPNTEAFF. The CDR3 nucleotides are TGTGCCTGGAGTAGGGACAGTCCTAACACTGAAGCTTTCTTT. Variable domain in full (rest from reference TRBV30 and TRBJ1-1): SQTIHQWPATLVQPVGSPLSLECTVEGTSNPNLYWYRQAAGRGLQLLFYSVGIGQISSEVPQNLSASRPQDRQFILSSKKLLLSDSGFYLCAWSRDSPNTEAFFGQGTRLTVV.